These 10 T cell receptor beta chains came from one sample sequenced in a study of glioma-infiltrating T cells. Using RNA template, CDR3s of TCR alpha and beta were amplified with iRepertoire arm-PCR. Using its own MiXCR run on the multiplex PCR reads, TCRdb lists one record per CDR3 protein. The sample shows about 130,000 distinct CDR3 sequences, roughly 24% of them seen only once. The sample comprised glioma tissue, nonneoplastic brain tissue, or PBMCs (not recorded which). Receptors were obtained from a human donor with low-grade glioma or glioblastoma, undergoing nonglioma brain surgery, or in good health (not recorded which).

This clonotype was observed a few times. V is TRBV7-8 and J is TRBJ2-1; 8 bases agree with TRBD1. The CDR3 has 17 residues. V dropped 2 bases and J dropped 4; count of bases not matched to a gene: 10. Germline V gene lookup returns CDR1 SGHVS and CDR2 FQNEAQ. The CDR3 protein is CASSLLPGTGEYNEQFF. DNA of the CDR3: TGTGCCAGCAGCTTATTGCCCGGGACAGGAGAGTACAATGAGCAGTTCTTC.

There are many counts of this clonotype. The V call is TRBV4-1, the J call TRBJ2-1, with 11 positions matching TRBD2. This CDR3 comprises 16 residues. V lost 2 bases and J lost 6; bases outside the gene matches: 6. From germline, CDR1 is MGHRA and CDR2 YSYEKL. CDR3 sequence (DNA): TGCGCCAGCAGCCAAAAATTCCTAGCGGGAGGCAATGAGCAGTTCTTC. Its protein is CASSQKFLAGGNEQFF.

The rearrangement uses TRBV3-1 and TRBJ2-1; D remains unclear. Trimming cost V 2 bases and J 4 bases, with 12 bases left between them. Germline loops: CDR1 LGHDT, CDR2 YNNKEL (reference sequence). The length of the CDR3 is 15 residues. Here the CDR3 DNA reads TGTGCCAGCAGCCAAATGCCGGGCCAGTACAATGAGCAGTTCTTC. This encodes CASSQMPGQYNEQFF.

Remarks on this clonotype: This likely comes from a read error, as the CDR3 has no conserved phenylalanine or tryptophan at its end. Because the CDR3's place on the DNA is in doubt, the DNA is left out and the CDR3 is given as listed by TCRdb. The rearrangement links TRBV12-3 or TRBV12-4 to TRBJ2-7; the D segment call TRBD1 is taken from the table without a DNA check. Ends included, the CDR3 has 11 residues. The CDR3 loop is CARSSGQFPYL.

The V call is TRBV29-1, the J call TRBJ2-7, with TRBD2 matching 10 bases. The CDR3 contains 15 residues. V was pared by 2 bases and J by 5 bases, with 9 bases of the junction left unmatched. The germline CDR1 and CDR2 sequences are SQVTM and ANQGSEA. The DNA of the CDR3 is TGCAGCGTTGAACCAGCGGGAGGGTATTTAAACGAGCAGTACTTC. Its protein product is CSVEPAGGYLNEQYF.

This clonotype appeared a few times. A much larger clone differs from this one at a single base, so this may be a read error. V is TRBV28 and J is TRBJ1-2; possible D gene TRBD1, 6 bases. Germline CDR1 is MDHEN and CDR2 is SYDVKM. The CDR3 consists of 12 residues. DNA of the CDR3: TGTGCCAGCAGGATTACAGGGTATGACTACACCTTC. Protein sequence: CASRITGYDYTF.

This clonotype occurred a few times. This is likely a read error, given that the CDR3 carries no conserved phenylalanine or tryptophan at its end. The V and J genes are TRBV7-2 and TRBJ1-1; D gene uncertain. CDR1 is SGHTA, CDR2 FQGNSA, per germline. This CDR3 is built from 15 residues. V was shortened by 2 bases and J by 5 bases, with 15 bases between the two germline ends. CDR3 in amino acids: CASSLSTPRETEAFS. In DNA form, the CDR3 reads TGTGCCAGCAGCTTATCGACCCCCCGAGAGACTGAAGCTTTCTCT.

This clonotype has a count of ten or more. This chain joins TRBV27 and TRBJ1-2, with 7 nucleotides matching TRBD1. Germline trimming cut 5 bases from V and 5 bases from J; bases unmatched to any gene: 5. CDR1 and CDR2 (germline): MNHEY, SMNVEV (reference sequence). This CDR3 has 13 amino acids. CDR3 nucleotide sequence: TGTGCCAGCAGTCCTCGGACAGGTTATGGCTACACCTTC. Translated, it gives CASSPRTGYGYTF.

There are many counts of this clonotype. This chain joins TRBV20-1 and TRBJ2-7; 12 bases line up with TRBD2. Germline V gene lookup returns CDR1 DFQATT and CDR2 SNEGSKA (reference sequence). J was trimmed by 6 bases and V by 1 base; bases with no gene match: 13. The CDR3 sequence is 17 residues long. The chain's CDR3 is CSARGLAGVPSGSEQYF. In DNA form, the CDR3 reads TGCAGTGCTAGAGGACTAGCGGGAGTTCCTAGCGGGTCCGAGCAGTACTTC.

J is TRBJ2-1 and V is TRBV19; 9 bases agree with TRBD2. The junction had 17 bases not matched to a gene; V was cut back by 3 bases and J by 5 bases. This CDR3 is built from 19 residues. The germline V gene encodes CDR1 LNHDA and CDR2 SQIVND (reference sequence). The CDR3 DNA reads TGTGCCAGTAGTATTGGCCTAAGTTTTAGCGGGAGTGTCAACAATGAGCAGTTCTTC. Its translation is CASSIGLSFSGSVNNEQFF.